Here is one T cell receptor (beta chain) with its context. Its target antigen remains unknown. No base-level quality is on record; no much larger clone is a single base apart. These data are taken from a study of cytomegalovirus exposure and HLA in healthy donors (dated by TCRdb to 2017 to 2019). Background on the whole study: According to an earlier analysis of 587 of the donors, 150 million to 200 million T cells yielded some 110 million unique TCR beta sequences and around 300 Gb of sequence data. An early release that covered some 630 HLA-typed donors contained about 300 gigabases of sequencing data and some 87 million unique TCR sequences. Of the 300 to 450 genotyped donors, 81% were placed in the genetic ancestry cluster associated with self-reported Caucasian donors. The study aimed to test whether cataloging public T cell receptors could reveal signatures of past pathogen exposure. The study profiled the T cell repertoires of approximately 700 subjects by immunosequencing and related them to cytomegalovirus serostatus. A separate validation cohort of approximately 130 different subjects was used in addition to the roughly 640-subject first cohort. The study combined high-throughput TCR immunosequencing, statistical association of individual TCRs with disease status, and machine learning to predict cytomegalovirus infection status. A later analysis re-examined previously published TCR beta repertoires from 500 to 700 donors and added high-resolution HLA genotyping to investigate patterns of TCR occurrence. Rather than using new phenotypic data, the later analysis identified candidate immune exposures from TCR beta sequences and from how often those sequences occurred across donors. To decide whether each TCR beta V gene segment behaved as functional or pseudogenic, an earlier analysis of nearly 600 of the donors relied on high-throughput TCR beta sequencing. Donor age, sex, ethnicity and CMV serostatus were compiled alongside the repertoire data. In a later genetic analysis, genome-wide SNP genotypes for about 60% of the 666 donors were used, and that subset was treated as a discovery cohort. Every discovery cohort repertoire had been produced on one sequencing platform. Class I and class II HLA loci were covered by the typing at four-digit resolution. Typing coverage differed by locus: A, B, C, DRB1 and DQB1 were typed in about 620-640 donors, DQA1 in around 500, DPA1 in 600 to 610, and DPB1 in 450 to 490. Roughly 5 DR-DQ haplotypes were handled as single units for association and clustering because linkage in the cohort was strong. On average, 235,054 unique TCR beta nucleotide sequences were sequenced per donor among about 400 genotyped donors of the cohort, with roughly 18% of those sequences being non-productive.

Library construction relied on the immunoSEQ multiplex PCR assay. A mixture of 60 forward primers for TCR Vbeta segments and 13 reverse primers for TCR Jbeta segments was used in the multiplex PCR. The CDR3 region of rearranged TCR beta genes was amplified from genomic DNA with a multiplex PCR assay. The Illumina HiSeq System was used to sequence the amplified TCR beta libraries as 87-base-pair reads. In the authors' own workflow: In a later analysis, tens of millions of unique TCR beta chains were counted across the roughly 670 repertoires, and approximately 11 million of these chains were shared by at least two donors. To remove PCR and sequencing errors, raw reads were error-corrected and collapsed into unique sequences using a nearest-neighbor algorithm that merged closely related sequences. V, D and J gene segments were assigned by aligning CDR3 sequences to IMGT reference sequences. Each retained sequence needed at least a six-nucleotide match to both a V gene segment and a J gene segment. Rearrangements were classified as productive when the CDR3 lacked stop codons and remained in frame with V and J, and all other rearrangements were classified as non-productive. CDR3 was defined by IMGT convention, running from the second conserved V-encoded cysteine to the conserved J-encoded phenylalanine. The earlier analysis of a few hundred of the donors excluded sequences that lacked an unambiguous match to a single V gene segment. In an earlier analysis of several hundred of the donors, a V segment was called functional when productive rearrangements were above 56.7%, and segregating when the standard deviation between donors exceeded 5%. A statistical classification framework was developed to diagnose cytomegalovirus status using the catalog of TCR beta chain sequences. V and J gene assignment, in a later analysis, came from comparing TCR nucleotide sequences with IMGT/GENE-DB human TR gene sequences. Using the TCRdist pipeline, a later analysis assigned CDR3 sequences along with most-parsimonious VDJ recombination scenarios. In a later analysis, each TCR beta chain was defined by its CDR3 amino acid sequence together with its V-gene family, and reads lacking a unique V-gene family were excluded. As a way to deal with suspected cross-contamination and a sequencing artifact, a later analysis dropped roughly 600 nucleotide sequences that were highly shared and had low generation probability. A later analysis calculated a clonal expansion index for each public chain from normalized within-repertoire ranks of inferred template counts. Generation probabilities in a later analysis came from a VDJ recombination model fitted to out-of-frame rearrangements, and those results were checked against IGoR. Hypergeometric tests were used in a later analysis to score TCR-TCR, TCR-HLA and TCR-CMV co-occurrence, with a repertoire-size bias correction applied to the TCR pairs. In a later analysis, false discovery rates were estimated by permuting HLA or CMV assignments 20 times. In a later analysis, co-occurring TCRs were grouped using DBSCAN, with TCRdist sequence similarity added in when clustering inside HLA-allele-positive subsets. Repertoires with fewer than 30,000 or more than 120,000 public chains were left out of co-occurrence clustering, as were about five repertoires with anomalous nucleotide sharing. TCRdb retrieved this table from immuneACCESS and kept in-frame rearrangements only. Not all clones are present; in checked studies, unresolved V genes account for under half, and no reason is known for the remainder. V and J calls and clone size are copied from that table; D and trimming were computed from the DNA. The sample data list about 120,000 clones, and approximately 80% of these were observed just once. The top ten clonotypes cover 1% of the sample.

Overall study outcomes, separate from this receptor: An earlier analysis of several hundred of the donors showed that most TCR beta V segments appeared in productive rearrangements either about 90% or about 30% of the time, which broadly matched IMGT annotations. Compared with the roughly 600-donor mean, donors in an Asian-associated ancestry cluster had fewer N-insertions in productive TCRs, according to a later genetic analysis. In a later analysis, the rate of TCR association differed among HLA loci, with DRB1 alleles having the most associated TCRs and HLA-C alleles having the fewest. The classifier was reported to diagnose cytomegalovirus status with high specificity and sensitivity in both the original cohort and the validation cohort. In a later analysis, around 17,000 TCR beta sequences were associated with specific HLA alleles at a false discovery rate of 0.05. V-gene and J-gene trimming of TCR beta chains was associated with a missense DCLRE1C variant in a later genetic analysis, and the association was replicated in an independent cohort. A group of highly shared sequence variants was considered likely to be a technical artifact of the sequencing pipeline. The authors suggested that the approach could potentially be extended to other disease states and immunological phenotypes. A further reported finding was that TCR beta sequences accurately predicted the HLA-A and HLA-B alleles for most subjects in the first cohort. A few of the identified cytomegalovirus-associated TCR beta chains were confirmed in vitro to be specific for cytomegalovirus antigens. When HLA alleles, especially DR and DQ, strongly co-occurred, attributing TCR associations to individual alleles was difficult. In this cohort, only TCR beta chains were sequenced, and detectable features were limited by the absence of alpha or paired-chain data. Roughly uniform sequencing depth across donors was assumed in presence/absence analyses, although this assumption may not hold. Because the 87-base-pair reads could not distinguish some IMGT-functional V segments, including TRBV6-2 and TRBV6-3, those segments were excluded. Because HLA typing was unavailable for some donors at each locus, only the typed subset was used in association tests. A later analysis found that HLA-associated TCR beta chains were more clonally expanded and had lower generation probabilities than equally common non-associated chains. For the cohort, immune exposure information was limited to CMV serostatus. The earlier analysis of 587 of the donors excluded 15 to 20 rarely observed V segments, including chromosome 9 orphons, because counts were too low. Most TCR sequences were seen in very few donors, while some public TCRs were found in many individuals. Correlated functional status among segregating V segments might reflect linkage disequilibrium, but an unknown experimental factor could not be ruled out. The study gave a list of under 200 TCR beta chains associated with cytomegalovirus. According to a later analysis, parvovirus B19, influenza, CMV and Epstein-Barr virus appeared linked to several top co-occurrence clusters. Most CMV-associated TCR beta chains appeared to be HLA-restricted in a later analysis, and the HLA associations seemed to be driven largely by CMV exposure.

The cohort consisted of 600 or so healthy bone marrow donors. Cohort members were all nominally healthy when sampled, although unrecorded immune exposures were likely present. Of the approximately 670 cohort members, approximately 290 had a positive CMV serostatus and 350 to 450 had a negative one, while no CMV serostatus was recorded for the donor. A peripheral blood sample was collected from each donor, and TCR beta sequencing was performed on peripheral blood mononuclear cells. The Qiagen DNeasy Blood Extraction Kit was used to extract genomic DNA from the blood cell samples. The CDR3, cysteine through phenylalanine, is 16 amino acids long. Just the 48-base CDR3 DNA is kept, in frame starting at base 1. The germline V gene encodes CDR1 MGHRA and CDR2 YSYEKL. Deletion took 3 bases off V and 0 bases off J, with a span of 12 bases between the germline ends.

The chain is made from TRBV4-1 and TRBJ2-1; a tentative D call is TRBD2 (6 bases match). The sample comprised PBMCs. The clonotype was recovered from a human donor in good health. The DNA sequence follows: TGCGCCAGCAGCCAGGGTCCGCGGGACTCCTACAATGAGCAGTTCTTC. Translated, it gives CASSQGPRDSYNEQFF.